This passage covers 24 T cell receptor beta chains from one sample sequenced in a study of molecular identifiers for immune sequencing clone quantification. MiXCR, run by TCRdb on the PCR reads, gives a single entry per CDR3 protein. Of 35,000 to 45,000 distinct CDR3 sequences listed, around 18% are singletons. The specimen was naive CD8+ T cells from blood, with Jurkat cell RNA spiked in. Subset reported: FACS-sorted CD8+CD4-CCR7+CD45RA+ naive T cells. These receptors came from a human donor in good health. Some libraries in this study had Jurkat cell RNA spiked in.

On this clonotype itself: Just one base apart from a much larger clone, this may be a read error. The chain couples TRBV14 to TRBJ2-7; the D is unclear. CDR1 is SGHDN and CDR2 is FVKESK in the germline V gene. CDR3 length equals 13 residues. The CDR3 spells CASSQAWAYEQCF. The CDR3 region has the DNA TGTGCCAGCAGCCAAGCCTGGGCCTACGAGCAGTGCTTC.

This chain connects TRBV19 to TRBJ2-1, with D perhaps TRBD2 (5 bases). CDR3 length equals 14 residues. The germline V gene encodes CDR1 LNHDA and CDR2 SQIVND (reference sequence). V shed 1 base and J shed 7 bases, with 11 bases lying between them. The CDR3 spells CASSIVLARNEQFF. The DNA of the CDR3 is TGTGCCAGTAGTATAGTTCTAGCACGGAATGAGCAGTTCTTC.

Remarks on this clonotype: The junction shows a germline mismatch at one end, possibly a read error. The chain combines TRBV7-3 with TRBJ2-3, with D possibly being TRBD1 (6 bases). This CDR3 spans 17 amino acids. Looked up from germline, CDR1 is SGHTA and CDR2 is FQGTGA. The CDR3 coding sequence is TGTGCCAGCAGCTTGCCCGGGACAATGGGAAGCACAGATACGCGGTATTTT. Translation gives CASSLPGTMGSTDTRYF.

This clonotype was seen ten or more times. This chain links TRBV7-8 with TRBJ2-1; the D is unclear. Trimming removed 2 bases at V and 8 bases at J, with 13 bases between. The CDR3 spans 14 residues. The V gene's germline CDR1 is SGHVS and CDR2 FQNEAQ. In DNA form, the CDR3 reads TGTGCCAGCAGCTTATATCGGCTTTTCGATGAGCAGTTCTTC. Translated: CASSLYRLFDEQFF.

This clonotype was seen a few times. The chain employs TRBV18 and TRBJ2-3; D unresolved. The CDR3 has 15 amino acids. Germline V lookup: CDR1 KGHSH, CDR2 LQKENI. The V end lost 4 bases, the J end lost 1 base, and 12 bases lay between the germline ends. CDR3 loop: CASSLDSGGTDTQYF. As DNA, the CDR3 is TGTGCCAGCTCACTCGACTCAGGCGGCACAGATACGCAGTATTTT.

This clonotype was counted at least ten times. An end of the junction does not agree with germline; a read error may underlie this. The V gene is TRBV4-3, the J gene TRBJ2-1; D is perhaps TRBD2 (5 bases). CDR3 size: 14 residues. CDR1 is LGHNA and CDR2 is YSLEER in the germline V gene. DNA for the CDR3: TGCGCCAGCAGCCAAGAACGGAGTAGCGCCAGTTGTATCTTC. Protein sequence: CASSQERSSASCIF.

With regard to this clonotype: It may be a read error: a sequence one base away is much more abundant. V usage is TRBV5-6 and J usage is TRBJ2-5; D remains ambiguous. CDR3 length equals 12 residues. Germline-derived CDR1 and CDR2 are SGHDT and YYEEEE. Written as DNA, the CDR3 is TGTGCCAACAGCCGCGCGAGTGAGACCCAGTACTTC. It encodes CANSRASETQYF.

In this sample, this clonotype turned up once. This clone may be a read error of a much larger clone one base away. This chain's CDR3 is CASSGGGAKTQYF. The CDR3, as DNA: TGTGCCAGCAGCGGGGGGGGAGCGAAGACCCAGTACTTC. J is TRBJ2-5 and V is TRBV7-3; 7 positions agree with TRBD2. The J segment lost 6 bases and the V segment lost 5 bases, leaving 6 bases of the junction unmatched. The length of the CDR3 is 13 residues. Germline lookup yields CDR1 SGHTA and CDR2 FQGTGA.

This clonotype was seen at least ten times. The V call is TRBV6-6, the J call TRBJ2-4; D may be TRBD1 or TRBD2 (5 bases each). Germline lookup yields CDR1 MNHNY and CDR2 SVGAGI (reference sequence). V lost 4 bases and J 0 bases, leaving 10 bases between the germline ends. The length of the CDR3 is 15 residues. The CDR3 DNA is TGTGCCAGCAGTTTCGGGACCGTAGCCAAAAACATTCAGTACTTC. Translation: CASSFGTVAKNIQYF.

With respect to this clonotype: A much larger clone lies a single base off, so this may be a read error. The gene calls are TRBV5-1 and TRBJ2-1; D is perhaps TRBD1 or TRBD2 (5 bases each). The germline V gene has CDR1 SGHRS and CDR2 YFSETQ. The CDR3 is made up of 15 amino acids. The CDR3 DNA reads as TGCGCCAGCAGCTTGTTACCGGGGCCCTACAATAAGCAGTTCTTC. Translation: CASSLLPGPYNKQFF.

This clonotype was detected ten times or more. The V call is TRBV28, the J call TRBJ2-1; 13 bases line up with TRBD2. Germline V CDR1 and CDR2: MDHEN, SYDVKM. The CDR3 is made up of 16 amino acids. The V gene end was trimmed by 2 bases and the J gene end by 7 bases; junction bases not matched to a gene: 5. CDR3 in amino acids: CASSLRGLAGYNEQFF. As DNA, the CDR3 is TGTGCCAGCAGTTTACGGGGACTAGCGGGATATAATGAGCAGTTCTTC.

This clonotype has at least ten counts. The gene calls are TRBV7-9 and TRBJ1-1; D remains unclear. The germline V gene has CDR1 SEHNR and CDR2 FQNEAQ (reference sequence). The CDR3 runs to 14 residues. V dropped 5 bases and J dropped 0 bases, with 10 bases sitting between them. Here the CDR3 reads CASSRGRMNTEAFF. CDR3 nucleotides: TGTGCCAGCAGCCGTGGGAGGATGAACACTGAAGCTTTCTTT.

The V gene is TRBV9, the J gene TRBJ1-6, with a weak D call TRBD1 (5 bases). V lost 0 bases to trimming and J lost 10 bases, with 11 bases between them. Looked up from germline, CDR1 is SGDLS and CDR2 is YYNGEE. The CDR3 spans 14 residues. The CDR3 sequence: CASSVGGARSPLHF. CDR3 DNA: TGTGCCAGCAGCGTAGGTGGGGCTCGGTCACCCCTCCACTTT.

This clonotype has a handful of counts. This rearrangement joins TRBV7-9 to TRBJ2-1; TRBD1 matches 9 bases. The V gene's germline CDR1 is SEHNR and CDR2 FQNEAQ (reference sequence). This CDR3 is 18 amino acids long. J was trimmed by 7 bases and V by 6 bases; bases with no gene match: 19. The DNA of the CDR3 is TGTGCCAGCAGGCCCGGGACAGGGTCTTCATTAACGGGTAATGAGCAGTTCTTC. Its protein product is CASRPGTGSSLTGNEQFF.

At least ten counts were recorded for this clonotype. The V gene is TRBV5-6, the J gene TRBJ2-7, with D perhaps TRBD1 (5 bases). The germline CDR1 and CDR2 sequences are SGHDT and YYEEEE. V lost 4 bases and J lost 2, with 13 bases in between. The CDR3 length is 14 residues. In nucleotides, the CDR3 is TGTGCCAGCAGCAGGGGTCTAACGGCCTACGAGCAGTACTTC. Amino acid sequence: CASSRGLTAYEQYF.

The V gene is TRBV28, the J gene TRBJ2-1; 8 bases are a match to TRBD2. The CDR3 runs 13 residues. Trimming removed 5 bases from V and 12 bases from J; junction bases left unmatched: 9. Per the germline V gene, CDR1 is MDHEN and CDR2 is SYDVKM. CDR3 region: CASSPGLADSQFF. The CDR3 DNA sequence: TGTGCCAGCAGTCCCGGACTAGCCGACTCGCAGTTCTTC.

This clonotype came up many times. The chain has TRBV2 and TRBJ2-2, with a weak D call TRBD1 (5 bases). Germline V lookup: CDR1 SNHLY, CDR2 FYNNEI. The CDR3 is 16 amino acids. Trimming cost V 8 bases and J 1 base, with 17 bases left between them. The CDR3: CASESGVTGNTGELFF. In nucleotides, the CDR3 is TGTGCCAGCGAGTCAGGTGTTACAGGGAACACCGGGGAGCTGTTTTTT.

The chain links TRBV11-2 to TRBJ2-5, with 11 bases aligning to TRBD1. The CDR3 runs 15 residues. V was clipped by 5 bases and J by 5 bases; unmatched bases: 7. CDR1 is SGHAT and CDR2 is FQNNGV in the germline V gene. Here the CDR3 DNA reads TGTGCCAGCAGCCCTCGGGACAGGGGGGCGGAGACCCAGTACTTC. The encoded protein is CASSPRDRGAETQYF.

As to this clonotype: A much larger clone differs by one base, so this may be a read error. The chain combines TRBV28 with TRBJ1-1, with a possible D match to TRBD1 (6 bases). CDR3 length: 13 amino acids. Looked up from germline, CDR1 is MDHEN and CDR2 is SYDVKM. The CDR3 loop reads CASSLRGASETFF. The CDR3 DNA sequence: TGTGCCAGCAGTTTGCGGGGGGCCTCTGAAACTTTCTTT.

This clonotype was seen repeatedly, ten times or more. The chain uses TRBV4-3 and TRBJ2-7; D tentatively fits TRBD1 or TRBD2 (5 bases each). The CDR3 is made up of 14 amino acids. CDR1 and CDR2 (germline): LGHNA, YSLEER. With 5 bases removed from V and 5 bases from J, the gap between germline ends came to 16 bases. In DNA, the CDR3 is TGCGCCAGCAGCTTCGGGGACGGGTCCCACGAGCAGTACTTC. Protein product: CASSFGDGSHEQYF.

This clonotype appeared many times. The chain joins TRBV12-3 or TRBV12-4 to TRBJ1-1; D gene ambiguous. The CDR3 is made up of 14 amino acids. V lost 8 bases and J 1 base, leaving 14 bases between the germline ends. The CDR3 protein is CASSLVDSNTEAFF. The CDR3 coding sequence is TGTGCCAGCTCACTCGTGGATTCGAACACTGAAGCTTTCTTT.

By proportion, this clonotype is medium-sized (0.01 to 0.1%). The V and J genes are TRBV29-1 and TRBJ2-7; 10 nucleotides align to TRBD2. After removal of 1 base from V and 2 bases from J, the junction contained 5 bases not matched to a gene. This CDR3 region has 15 residues. Germline V lookup: CDR1 SQVTM, CDR2 ANQGSEA. CDR3: CSVEGSGRTPYEQYF. The CDR3, as DNA: TGCAGCGTTGAAGGTAGCGGGAGGACGCCCTACGAGCAGTACTTC.

Concerning this clonotype: This could be a read error, since a much larger clone is one nucleotide away. The chain is built from TRBV28 and TRBJ1-1; TRBD1 is a possible D gene (5 bases). Germline loops: CDR1 MDHEN, CDR2 SYDVKM. V was trimmed by 6 bases and J by 1 base, leaving 15 bases between them. The CDR3 covers 15 residues. Written as DNA, the CDR3 is TGTGCCAGCAGCCCCCCGGGACGGCAGAACACTGAAGCTTTCTTT. This codes for CASSPPGRQNTEAFF.

The chain has TRBV24-1 and TRBJ2-2; D ambiguous. This CDR3 comprises 14 residues. Trimming removed 0 bases at V and 7 bases at J, with 8 bases between. From germline, CDR1 is KGHDR and CDR2 SFDVKD. The chain's CDR3 is CATSDLPQFGELFF. In DNA form, the CDR3 reads TGTGCCACCAGTGATTTGCCCCAGTTCGGGGAGCTGTTTTTT.